A single T cell receptor beta chain is shown here with its context. Its antigen is currently unknown. PCR employed 60 Vbeta and 13 Jbeta primers. The data were produced by immunoSEQ multiplex PCR, yet TCRdb's version contains in-frame clones alone and is incomplete. The sample has over 100,000 clones, 82% seen once; the top ten hold just over 8%. The data were obtained in a study of cytomegalovirus exposure and HLA in healthy donors. Study information: Approximately 180 million T cells yielded 120 million or so unique TCR beta sequences, as an earlier analysis found.

The study, taken as a whole, reports: Cytomegalovirus association was assigned to approximately 160 TCR beta chains.

The TCR comes from a woman in her forties or fifties in good health and CMV-seropositive. Sample: PBMCs.

The CDR3 coding sequence is TGTGCCATCAGTGTACAGGGGATATATGGCTACACCTTC. Its translation: CAISVQGIYGYTF. This chain uses TRBV10-3 with TRBJ1-2; 7 positions match TRBD1. The junction had 4 bases not matched to a gene; V was cut back by 4 bases and J by 5 bases. Germline values: CDR1 ENHRY, CDR2 SYGVKD. The CDR3 sequence is 13 residues long.